This TCR beta chain derives from a study of blood T cell repertoires in COVID-19. Study-wide context: In each case, the material was cDNA or gDNA derived from T cells, B-cell-depleted T cells, or PBMCs.

Under the authors' procedure: Cell counts per sample came from amplifying reference gene primers. The protocol was immunoSEQ multiplex PCR, while the TCRdb copy is restricted to in-frame clones and leaves out a portion. The DNA was the basis for D and trimming; V, J and clone size are from that table. The sample carries about 46,000 clones, around 85% recorded once. V gave up 6 bases and J gave up 2 bases, with 18 bases separating them. The germline V gene encodes CDR1 LNHDA and CDR2 SQIVND (reference sequence). The CDR3 length is 16 residues. The sequence was collected from a woman of 80 years or more with COVID-19, enrolled during active disease. The chain couples TRBV19 to TRBJ2-3; possibly TRBD2 for D (5 bases). Material: peripheral blood. The CDR3: CASSSSTRRLTDTQYF. CDR3 nucleotide sequence: TGTGCCAGTAGCTCCTCCACTCGGAGGCTCACAGATACGCAGTATTTT.